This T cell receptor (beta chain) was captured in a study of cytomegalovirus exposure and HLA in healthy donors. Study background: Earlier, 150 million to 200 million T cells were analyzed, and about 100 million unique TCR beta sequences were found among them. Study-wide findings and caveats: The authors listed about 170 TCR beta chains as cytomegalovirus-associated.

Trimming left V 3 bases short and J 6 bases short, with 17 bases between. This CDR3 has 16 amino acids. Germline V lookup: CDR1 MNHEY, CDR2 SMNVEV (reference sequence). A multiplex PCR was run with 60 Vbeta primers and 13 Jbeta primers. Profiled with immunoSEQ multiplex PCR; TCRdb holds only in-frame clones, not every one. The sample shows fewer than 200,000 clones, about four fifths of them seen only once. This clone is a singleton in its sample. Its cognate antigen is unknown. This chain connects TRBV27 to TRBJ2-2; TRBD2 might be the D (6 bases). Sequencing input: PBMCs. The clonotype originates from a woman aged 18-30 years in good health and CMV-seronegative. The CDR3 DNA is TGTGCCAGCAGTTTCGCTTGGGGGGAGAGGGCCGGGGAGCTGTTTTTT. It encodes CASSFAWGERAGELFF.